The next 17 T cell receptor beta chains were all read from a single sample in a study of blood T cell repertoires in COVID-19. The data were produced by immunoSEQ multiplex PCR, yet TCRdb's version contains in-frame clones alone and is incomplete. The sample lists approximately 400,000 clones, 88% occurring once. The sequenced material came from PBMCs or T cells enriched from blood (not recorded which). Receptor source: a woman younger than 30 who had recovered from COVID-19.

J is TRBJ2-7 and V is TRBV13; 8 bases align to TRBD1. J was trimmed by 4 bases and V by 0 bases; bases with no gene match: 2. Germline V gives CDR1 PRHDT, CDR2 FYEKMQ (reference sequence). This CDR3 has 14 amino acids. The CDR3 DNA is TGTGCCAGCAGCTTAGGGGACAGGGATTACGAGCAGTACTTC. Its protein product is CASSLGDRDYEQYF.

This clone was seen a handful of times. The chain combines TRBV19 with TRBJ2-7, with 9 bases fitting TRBD1. J lost 2 bases, V lost 5 bases, and 4 bases had no gene match. Germline V lookup: CDR1 LNHDA, CDR2 SQIVND (reference sequence). The CDR3 loop spans 14 amino acids. The chain's CDR3 is CASSWGQGTYEQYF. In nucleotides, the CDR3 is TGTGCCAGTAGTTGGGGACAGGGTACCTACGAGCAGTACTTC.

In this sample, this clone turned up a few times. This chain joins TRBV10-2 and TRBJ2-2; D is perhaps TRBD1 (6 bases). This CDR3 is built from 16 residues. V lost 5 bases and J lost 0, with 13 bases in between. Germline CDR1 and CDR2: WSHSY and SAAADI. CDR3 DNA sequence: TGCGCCAGCAGTCCAAGGGACACCGCGAACACCGGGGAGCTGTTTTTT. It specifies CASSPRDTANTGELFF.

This CDR3 is CASSSPGGGTEKLFF. DNA for the CDR3: TGTGCCAGCAGTTCCCCCGGGGGGGGGACTGAAAAACTGTTTTTT. This chain uses TRBV28 with TRBJ1-4, with D possibly matching TRBD1 (5 bases). Trimming removed 4 bases from V and 7 bases from J, with 16 bases in between. Germline CDR1 reads MDHEN; CDR2 reads SYDVKM. The CDR3 sequence is 15 residues long. Variable domain in full (rest from reference TRBV28 and TRBJ1-4): DVKVTQSSRYLVKRTGEKVFLECVQDMDHENMFWYRQDPGLGLRLIYFSYDVKMKEKGDIPEGYSVSREKKERFSLILESASTNQTSMYLCASSSPGGGTEKLFFGSGTQLSVL.

V usage is TRBV6-5 and J usage is TRBJ1-2, with D possibly matching TRBD1 (6 bases). The V end was cut by 6 bases, the J end by 8 bases, with 19 bases between. The CDR3 loop spans 14 amino acids. Germline V gives CDR1 MNHEY, CDR2 SVGAGI. The DNA for the CDR3 is TGTGCCAGCAGGTTCGAAAACAGGGAAAGCGGCTACACCTTC. Residues: CASRFENRESGYTF.

The gene calls are TRBV29-1 and TRBJ1-3; D unclear. This CDR3 spans 14 amino acids. V lost 1 base to trimming and J lost 0 bases, with 7 bases between them. Germline V gene sequence: CDR1 SQVTM, CDR2 ANQGSEA. The CDR3 loop reads CSVEGHSSGNTIYF. The CDR3 DNA is TGCAGCGTTGAAGGGCACAGCTCTGGAAACACCATATATTTT.

The chain is built from TRBV3-1 (or the pseudogene TRBV3-2) and TRBJ1-5; TRBD1 agrees at 7 bases. CDR1 and CDR2 from the germline V gene are LGHDT and YNNKEL (reference sequence). The CDR3 is 14 amino acids. Trimming cost V 0 bases and J 6 bases; bases outside gene matches: 2. CDR3 sequence: CASSQESGGQPQHF. The DNA of the CDR3 is TGTGCCAGCAGCCAAGAGTCAGGGGGTCAGCCCCAGCATTTT.

This rearrangement joins TRBV4-1 to TRBJ2-7, with D possibly TRBD1 on 6 matching bases. Trimming pared 6 bases from V and 0 bases from J, leaving 12 bases between. Germline assignment: CDR1 MGHRA and CDR2 YSYEKL. The CDR3 runs 14 residues. The CDR3 DNA reads as TGCGCCAGCAGTAATTCGGACAGCTCCTACGAGCAGTACTTC. Translating gives CASSNSDSSYEQYF.

This rearrangement joins TRBV6-5 to TRBJ1-5; D is perhaps TRBD1 (5 bases). Deletions cut 6 bases from V and 2 bases from J, with 11 bases between. Germline V gives CDR1 MNHEY, CDR2 SVGAGI. The CDR3 has 14 residues. CDR3 sequence reads: CASSRGRGNQPQHF. As DNA, the CDR3 is TGTGCCAGCAGCCGCGGCAGGGGCAATCAGCCCCAGCATTTT.

The J gene is TRBJ1-2, the V gene TRBV4-1; 7 positions match TRBD1. The CDR3 is 15 amino acids. Germline CDR1 is MGHRA and CDR2 is YSYEKL. Losses at the gene ends were 4 bases for V and 4 bases for J; bases not matched to a gene: 9. CDR3 DNA: TGCGCCAGCAGCCCGTCGACAGGGATCCTCTATGGCTACACCTTC. The encoded protein is CASSPSTGILYGYTF.

At least ten counts were recorded for this clone. This chain uses TRBV27 with TRBJ1-1; D remains unclear. The germline V and J ends were trimmed by 2 bases and 0 bases, with 19 bases remaining between them. The CDR3 sequence is 18 residues long. Germline V lookup: CDR1 MNHEY, CDR2 SMNVEV (reference sequence). The CDR3 region is CASSLRFGGRTMNTEAFF. For the CDR3, the DNA is TGTGCCAGCAGTTTAAGGTTCGGAGGCCGAACCATGAACACTGAAGCTTTCTTT.

This chain links TRBV6-2 or TRBV6-3 with TRBJ2-1, with a tentative D call TRBD1 (5 bases). CDR3 length: 15 amino acids. Trimming pared 3 bases from V and 2 bases from J, leaving 11 bases between. Germline lookup yields CDR1 MNHEY and CDR2 SVGEGT. The CDR3 DNA reads TGTGCCAGCAGTTATTGGCAAGGGGCCTACAATGAGCAGTTCTTC. This translates into CASSYWQGAYNEQFF.

The rearrangement uses TRBV6-5 and TRBJ1-1; no definite D call. V was cut by 6 bases and J by 0 bases, with 8 bases left in between. The CDR3 sequence is 13 residues long. Germline CDR1 is MNHEY and CDR2 is SVGAGI. The CDR3 DNA reads TGTGCCAGCAGCTGGCCTGTGAACACTGAAGCTTTCTTT. Residues: CASSWPVNTEAFF.

The rearrangement links TRBV28 to TRBJ2-7; 10 bases map to TRBD1. Germline lookup yields CDR1 MDHEN and CDR2 SYDVKM. V shed 5 bases and J 2 bases; nucleotides not matched to a gene: 6. This CDR3 has 15 residues. The CDR3 loop reads CASSGPGTGAYEQYF. The CDR3 coding sequence is TGTGCCAGCAGTGGCCCCGGGACAGGGGCCTACGAGCAGTACTTC. The full variable domain, rest sourced from reference TRBV28 and TRBJ2-7, is DVKVTQSSRYLVKRTGEKVFLECVQDMDHENMFWYRQDPGLGLRLIYFSYDVKMKEKGDIPEGYSVSREKKERFSLILESASTNQTSMYLCASSGPGTGAYEQYFGPGTRLTVT.

This clone was observed a single time. The chain is built from TRBV7-3 and TRBJ2-5; D perhaps matches TRBD2 (6 bases). Trimming cost V 1 base and J 1 base, with 7 bases left between them. Germline-derived CDR1 and CDR2 are SGHTA and FQGTGA. This CDR3 contains 14 residues. The CDR3 DNA is TGTGCCAGCAGCTTAATGGGGGGCCAAGAGACCCAGTACTTC. Amino acid sequence: CASSLMGGQETQYF. Together with reference TRBV7-3 and TRBJ2-5, the CDR3 gives the full variable domain: GAGVSQTPSNKVTEKGKYVELRCDPISGHTALYWYRQSLGQGPEFLIYFQGTGAADDSGLPNDRFFAVRPEGSVSTLKIQRTERGDSAVYLCASSLMGGQETQYFGPGTRLLVL.

The rearrangement uses TRBV6-5 and TRBJ1-2, with 8 bases fitting TRBD1. V was pared by 7 bases and J by 1 base, with 5 bases of the junction left unmatched. Per the germline V gene, CDR1 is MNHEY and CDR2 is SVGAGI. This CDR3 is 14 amino acids long. The CDR3 bases are TGTGCCAGCAATAGACAGGGGCTTAACTATGGCTACACCTTC. Translated, it gives CASNRQGLNYGYTF.

The J gene is TRBJ1-2, the V gene TRBV6-5; D is uncertain. CDR3 length: 10 residues. The V end was cut by 6 bases, the J end by 7 bases, with 6 bases between. Germline V CDR1 and CDR2: MNHEY, SVGAGI. CDR3 in amino acids: CASREVGYTF. In DNA, the CDR3 is TGTGCCAGCAGGGAGGTTGGCTACACCTTC.